The 5 T cell receptor beta chains presented below share a single source sample, sequenced in a study of T cell responses to AZD1222 COVID-19 vaccine. Profiling relied on immunoSEQ multiplex PCR, and the TCRdb table lists in-frame clones only, not all of them. The sample lists over 200,000 clones, roughly 94% occurring once. The sequencing used peripheral blood, collected 28 days after the second dose of the MenACWY control vaccine. These receptor sequences come from an adult who received the MenACWY meningococcal vaccine as a control.

The CDR3 here is CASSCLLRPQHF. The DNA of the CDR3 is TGTGCCAGCAGCTGTTTACTCCGGCCCCAGCATTTT. The V gene is TRBV11-3, the J gene TRBJ1-5; no definite D call. CDR1 is SGHNT, CDR2 YENEEA, per germline. V was pared by 4 bases and J by 9 bases, with 10 bases between. CDR3 size: 12 residues.

This chain joins TRBV6-1 and TRBJ2-7; 12 positions agree with TRBD1. J lost 5 bases, V lost 8 bases, and 10 bases had no gene match. The V gene's germline CDR1 is MNHNS and CDR2 SASEGT. This CDR3 spans 15 amino acids. In DNA form, the CDR3 reads TGTGCCAGCTCAAATCCGGGACAGGGGGCGGACGAGCAGTACTTC. Its protein is CASSNPGQGADEQYF.

The chain joins TRBV4-2 to TRBJ1-1; 8 bases agree with TRBD1. Germline CDR1 and CDR2: LGHNA and YNFKEQ. V shed 1 base, J shed 6 bases, and the junction held 7 bases outside the gene matches. This CDR3 is built from 15 residues. CDR3 nucleotides: TGTGCCAGCAGCCAAGGTGGACAGGGACGATCTGAAGCTTTCTTT. It is translated as CASSQGGQGRSEAFF.

The rearrangement links TRBV24-1 to TRBJ2-1; no firm D call. Germline CDR1 is KGHDR and CDR2 is SFDVKD. The CDR3 runs to 15 residues. Deletions cut 5 bases from V and 4 bases from J, with 14 bases between. CDR3 nucleotide sequence: TGTGCCACCAGTGGAAGACCTAACCTATACAATGAGCAGTTCTTC. Its translation is CATSGRPNLYNEQFF.

The genes are TRBV10-3 and TRBJ1-5, with a weak D call TRBD1 (6 bases). Trimming pared 2 bases from V and 4 bases from J, leaving 12 bases between. The germline gives CDR1 ENHRY, CDR2 SYGVKD. The CDR3 spans 15 residues. The CDR3 DNA reads as TGTGCCATCAGTGAGGGTGGACAGATAAATCAGCCCCAGCATTTT. The encoded protein is CAISEGGQINQPQHF.